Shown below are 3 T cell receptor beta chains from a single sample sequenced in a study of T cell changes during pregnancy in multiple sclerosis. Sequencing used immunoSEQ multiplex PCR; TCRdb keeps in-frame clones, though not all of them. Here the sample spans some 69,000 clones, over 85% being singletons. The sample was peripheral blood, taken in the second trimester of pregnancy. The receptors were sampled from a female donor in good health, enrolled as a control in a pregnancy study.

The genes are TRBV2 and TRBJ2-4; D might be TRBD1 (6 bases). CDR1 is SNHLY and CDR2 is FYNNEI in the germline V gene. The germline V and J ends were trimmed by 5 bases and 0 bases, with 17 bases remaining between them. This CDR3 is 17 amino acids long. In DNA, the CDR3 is TGTGCCAGCAGTCCTTTGACAGGAACCCTAGCCAAAAACATTCAGTACTTC. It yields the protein CASSPLTGTLAKNIQYF.

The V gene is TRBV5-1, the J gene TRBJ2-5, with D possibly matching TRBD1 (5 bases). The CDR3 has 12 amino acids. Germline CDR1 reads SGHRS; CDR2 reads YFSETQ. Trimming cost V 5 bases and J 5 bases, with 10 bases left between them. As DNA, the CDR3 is TGCGCCAGCAGATCAGGGATGGAGACCCAGTACTTC. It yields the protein CASRSGMETQYF.

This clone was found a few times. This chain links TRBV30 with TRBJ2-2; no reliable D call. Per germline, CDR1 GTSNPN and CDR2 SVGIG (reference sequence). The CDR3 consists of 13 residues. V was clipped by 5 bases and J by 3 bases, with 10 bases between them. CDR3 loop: CAWRYQDTGELFF. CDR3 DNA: TGTGCCTGGCGATATCAGGACACCGGGGAGCTGTTTTTT. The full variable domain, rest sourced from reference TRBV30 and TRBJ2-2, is SQTIHQWPATLVQPVGSPLSLECTVEGTSNPNLYWYRQAAGRGLQLLFYSVGIGQISSEVPQNLSASRPQDRQFILSSKKLLLSDSGFYLCAWRYQDTGELFFGEGSRLTVL.